This T cell receptor (beta chain) originates from a study of T-cell reconstitution after alpha-beta-depleted transplantation in children. The library targeted TCRbeta and was prepared with unique molecular identifiers. TCRdb re-analysed the PCR reads in MiXCR, keeping a single row per CDR3 protein. The table records tens of thousands of distinct CDR3 sequences, about 40% of them present only once. The V end was cut by 5 bases, the J end by 0 bases, with 9 bases between. The germline V gene encodes CDR1 SGHTA and CDR2 FQGTGA. CDR3 size: 14 residues. This clonotype was found a few times. Its cognate antigen is unknown. Notes on the study in general: Where some patients showed high TCRbeta diversity at day 60, it came from recipient T cells and thymic progenitors that had survived. About two months after transplant, alpha-beta T cells reportedly came from several hundred expanded graft clones.

The origin of this receptor is a male patient younger than 18 who had a stem cell transplant for acute lymphoblastic leukemia, so the T cells may come from the graft donor. J is TRBJ2-3 and V is TRBV7-3; no clear D. The material was PBMCs, mostly from graft donor cells, obtained 360 days after TCRalphabeta/CD19-depleted stem cell transplant. The CDR3 reads CASSLGQSTDTQYF. For the CDR3, the DNA is TGTGCCAGCAGCCTCGGGCAGAGCACAGATACGCAGTATTTT.